Listed below are T cell receptor beta chains from one sample, sequenced in a study of technical replicates of blood from a handful of donors. Profiling relied on immunoSEQ multiplex PCR, and the TCRdb table lists in-frame clones only, not all of them. The sample consists of tens of thousands of clones, 91% of them appearing once. Material for sequencing was T cells isolated from PBMCs. Receptors were obtained from a human donor in good health. Some clones in this sample may be carry-over from other donors' samples. CDR3s include the opening cysteine and the closing phenylalanine or tryptophan. The D gene is left open where the match is weak. Expanded clones are given a class, and other clones once, few, many or no size at all.

>NA|TRBJ1-1|TRBV29-1|TRBD1
CSVETGDRATEAFF
TGCAGCGTTGAAACGGGGGACAGGGCCACTGAAGCTTTCTTT
>NA|TRBJ1-2|TRBV5-8|NA
CASSLDSAGKDGYTF
TGTGCCAGCAGCTTGGATTCGGCAGGGAAGGATGGCTACACCTTC
>NA|TRBJ1-1|TRBV2|NA
CASDQGWSTEAFF
TGTGCCAGCGATCAGGGGTGGAGCACTGAAGCTTTCTTT
>NA|TRBJ1-2|TRBV4-3|NA
CASSRDRNYGYTF
TGCGCCAGCAGCCGAGACAGAAACTATGGCTACACCTTC
>NA|TRBJ1-3|TRBV4-1|TRBD1
CASSHPNNRGAGNTIYF
TGCGCCAGCAGCCACCCAAACAACAGGGGAGCAGGAAACACCATATATTTT
>NA|TRBJ1-5|TRBV28|NA
CASSLLNQPQHF
TGTGCCAGCAGTTTACTCAATCAGCCCCAGCATTTT
>NA|TRBJ2-1|TRBV2|NA
CASSEGASSYNEQFF
TGTGCCAGCAGTGAGGGGGCGAGCTCCTACAATGAGCAGTTCTTC
>NA|TRBJ2-5|TRBV1|NA
CTSSQNAPLAALETQYF
TGCACCAGCAGCCAAAACGCTCCACTAGCGGCGTTAGAGACCCAGTACTTC
>NA|TRBJ2-5|TRBV6-5|NA
CASSPKPRVWETQYF
TGTGCCAGCAGTCCTAAACCCAGGGTTTGGGAGACCCAGTACTTC
>NA|TRBJ1-2|TRBV7-3|NA
CASSLTHGGEGYTF
TGTGCCAGCAGCTTAACCCACGGAGGAGAGGGCTACACCTTC
>NA|TRBJ2-1|TRBV7-9|TRBD1
CASSSGTGGFYEQFF
TGTGCCAGCAGCTCGGGGACAGGGGGTTTCTATGAGCAGTTCTTC
>NA|TRBJ2-5|TRBV6-1|NA
CASRSQGAETQYF
TGTGCCAGCCGGTCACAGGGTGCGGAGACCCAGTACTTC
>NA|TRBJ1-3|TRBV15|NA
CATSRVSMTWRNTIYF
TGTGCCACCAGCAGAGTATCCATGACCTGGCGGAACACCATATATTTT
>NA|TRBJ2-5|TRBV19|TRBD2
CASSMRGGETQYF
TGTGCCAGTAGTATGCGGGGGGGAGAGACCCAGTACTTC
>NA|TRBJ1-2|TRBV6-5|NA
CASSYLAADGYTF
TGTGCCAGCAGTTACTTGGCTGCCGATGGCTACACCTTC
>NA|TRBJ1-2|TRBV28|NA
CASSQDPGLDYGYTF
TGTGCCAGCAGTCAGGACCCGGGGTTGGACTATGGCTACACCTTC
>NA|TRBJ2-2|TRBV6-1|TRBD1
CASSEGYNQGAGELFF
TGTGCCAGCAGTGAAGGGTATAATCAGGGGGCAGGGGAGCTGTTTTTT
>NA|TRBJ1-2|TRBV19|NA
CASSIDPKARRDGYTF
TGTGCCAGTAGTATAGATCCGAAGGCCCGCAGGGATGGCTACACCTTC
>NA|TRBJ2-3|TRBV7-6|NA
CASSLYFTDTQYF
TGTGCCAGCAGCTTATATTTCACAGATACGCAGTATTTT
>few|TRBJ1-1|TRBV5-1|TRBD1
CASSLVGRMTGAEAFF
TGCGCCAGCAGCTTGGTCGGAAGAATGACAGGGGCTGAAGCTTTCTTT
>few|TRBJ1-1|TRBV5-1|NA
CASSLGLLTTGLEAFF
TGCGCCAGCAGCTTAGGACTCCTCACGACCGGCCTTGAAGCTTTCTTT
>NA|TRBJ1-5|TRBV14|NA
CASSQGGGNQPQHF
TGTGCCAGCAGCCAAGGTGGGGGGAATCAGCCCCAGCATTTT
>NA|TRBJ1-5|TRBV27|NA
CASSQTAFNQPQHF
TGTGCCAGCTCTCAGACAGCCTTCAATCAGCCCCAGCATTTT
>NA|TRBJ1-5|TRBV6-6|TRBD1
CASSGQASDQPQHF
TGTGCCAGCAGTGGACAGGCCAGTGATCAGCCCCAGCATTTT
>NA|TRBJ2-2|TRBV10-1|TRBD2
CASGLTSGGMNTGELFF
TGCGCCAGCGGCCTGACTAGCGGGGGAATGAACACCGGGGAGCTGTTTTTT
>few|TRBJ1-1|TRBV13|NA
CASSYRNTEAFF
TGTGCCAGCAGCTATAGAAACACTGAAGCTTTCTTT
>NA|TRBJ1-1|TRBV7-9|NA
CASSISGVVDTEAFF
TGTGCCAGCAGTATATCAGGGGTTGTGGACACTGAAGCTTTCTTT
>NA|TRBJ2-2|TRBV5-4|NA
CASSAGTGELFF
TGTGCCAGCAGCGCGGGGACCGGGGAGCTGTTTTTT
>NA|TRBJ1-2|TRBV2|NA
CATTPRVTYGYTF
TGTGCCACTACGCCCCGGGTTACCTATGGCTACACCTTC
>NA|TRBJ2-7|TRBV5-1|TRBD2
CASSWTGTSYEQYF
TGCGCCAGCAGCTGGACCGGGACTAGCTACGAGCAGTACTTC
>once|TRBJ2-1|TRBV19|TRBD1
CASTGTGSYNEQFF
TGTGCCAGTACCGGGACAGGGTCATACAATGAGCAGTTCTTC
>NA|TRBJ2-1|TRBV30|NA
CAWSQAAVTYNEQFF
TGTGCCTGGAGTCAGGCAGCCGTGACCTACAATGAGCAGTTCTTC
>NA|TRBJ1-1|TRBV27|NA
CASAPPSRGTEAFF
TGTGCCAGCGCCCCACCCAGCCGGGGCACTGAAGCTTTCTTT
>NA|TRBJ1-1|TRBV5-4|NA
CASSFIGTGNTEAFF
TGTGCCAGCAGCTTCATTGGTACGGGAAATACTGAAGCTTTCTTT
>NA|TRBJ2-3|TRBV9|TRBD2
CASSVAGGGNTQYF
TGTGCCAGCAGCGTAGCCGGGGGAGGGAATACGCAGTATTTT
>NA|TRBJ2-3|TRBV5-1|TRBD2
CASRIVVAGGTDTQYF
TGCGCCAGCCGAATCGTGGTAGCGGGAGGCACAGATACGCAGTATTTT
>NA|TRBJ1-2|TRBV7-3|NA
CASSRGSGYGYTF
TGTGCCAGCAGCCGGGGGTCAGGCTATGGCTACACCTTC
>NA|TRBJ2-5|TRBV15|TRBD2
CATSPLTSAQETQYF
TGTGCCACCAGTCCTTTAACTAGCGCCCAAGAGACCCAGTACTTC
>NA|TRBJ2-1|TRBV28|NA
CASSLYGFTGGNTYNEQFF
TGTGCCAGCAGTTTGTATGGGTTTACAGGCGGGAACACCTACAATGAGCAGTTCTTC
>NA|TRBJ1-2|TRBV11-3|TRBD1
CASSPDRDRGYTF
TGTGCCAGCAGCCCGGACAGGGATCGGGGCTACACCTTC
>NA|TRBJ1-6|TRBV27|TRBD1
CASSLDRGDSPLHF
TGTGCCAGCAGCCTAGACAGGGGCGATTCACCCCTCCACTTT
>NA|TRBJ1-3|TRBV28|TRBD1
CASSSQGDSGNTIYF
TGTGCCAGCAGTTCGCAGGGGGACTCTGGAAACACCATATATTTT
>NA|TRBJ1-1|TRBV11-3|NA
CASRGSQIGQLNTEAFF
TGTGCCAGCAGGGGTTCCCAGATCGGACAGCTGAACACTGAGGCTTTCTTT
>NA|TRBJ1-1|TRBV5-1|NA
CASSLSTNYGNTEAFF
TGCGCCAGCAGCTTGTCGACGAACTATGGGAACACTGAAGCTTTCTTT
>once|TRBJ2-7|TRBV28|NA
CAARGVSNAYEQYF
TGTGCCGCAAGGGGCGTAAGTAACGCCTACGAGCAGTACTTC
>NA|TRBJ2-3|TRBV14|TRBD2
CASSRTSGYTDTQYF
TGTGCCAGCAGCCGGACTAGCGGGTACACAGATACGCAGTATTTT
>once|TRBJ2-7|TRBV9|TRBD2
CASSAGTSYSYEQYF
TGTGCCAGCAGCGCCGGGACTAGTTACTCCTACGAGCAGTACTTC